The 20 T cell receptor beta chains below were found in one sample sequenced in a study of cytomegalovirus exposure and HLA in healthy donors. PCR amplification relied on 60 Vbeta primers (plus 13 Jbeta primers). Sequencing was performed with immunoSEQ multiplex PCR; in TCRdb, only in-frame clones are kept and a portion is missing. The sample lists approximately 150,000 clones; over 60% were seen once. Sequencing was carried out using PBMCs. These receptors all stem from a man between 40 and 49 years old in good health and CMV-seropositive.

The chain couples TRBV7-8 to TRBJ2-6; D is ambiguous. V was pared by 5 bases and J by 4 bases, with 9 bases between. The germline CDR1 and CDR2 sequences are SGHVS and FQNEAQ. This CDR3 has 14 amino acids. The CDR3 nucleotides are TGTGCCAGCAGCCGGATAGCCGGGGCCAACGTCCTGACTTTC. Its translation: CASSRIAGANVLTF.

The rearrangement joins TRBV7-3 to TRBJ2-5, with TRBD2 matching over 9 bases. The CDR3 spans 17 residues. The germline CDR1 and CDR2 sequences are SGHTA and FQGTGA. After removal of 2 bases from V and 5 bases from J, the junction contained 12 bases not matched to a gene. The CDR3 DNA sequence: TGTGCCAGCAGCTTACCACATAGCGGGAGTTTGCTGGAGACCCAGTACTTC. Its protein product is CASSLPHSGSLLETQYF. Using reference TRBV7-3 and TRBJ2-5 for the parts outside the CDR3, the full variable domain is GAGVSQTPSNKVTEKGKYVELRCDPISGHTALYWYRQSLGQGPEFLIYFQGTGAADDSGLPNDRFFAVRPEGSVSTLKIQRTERGDSAVYLCASSLPHSGSLLETQYFGPGTRLLVL.

The V and J genes are TRBV6-1 and TRBJ2-7; 7 bases map to TRBD1. In germline, CDR1 is MNHNS, CDR2 SASEGT. The CDR3 totals 14 residues. With 5 bases clipped from V and 2 bases from J, the junction kept 6 bases outside the gene matches. CDR3 region: CASSRDRVAYEQYF. CDR3 coding DNA: TGTGCCAGCAGTCGCGACAGGGTTGCCTACGAGCAGTACTTC.

The chain has TRBV4-1 and TRBJ2-2; 7 bases map to TRBD2. Losses at the gene ends were 0 bases for V and 7 bases for J; bases not matched to a gene: 5. Germline assignment: CDR1 MGHRA and CDR2 YSYEKL. The CDR3 spans 15 residues. The CDR3 bases are TGCGCCAGCAGCCAAGACCCCGCGGGGGTCGGGGAGCTGTTTTTT. This sequence encodes CASSQDPAGVGELFF.

The chain has TRBV5-6 and TRBJ1-1; 7 bases align to TRBD1. Per germline, CDR1 SGHDT and CDR2 YYEEEE. This CDR3 comprises 15 residues. Trimming removed 4 bases from V and 4 bases from J; junction bases left unmatched: 10. In nucleotides, the CDR3 is TGTGCCAGCAGCAATACAGGGGAATGGGGCACTGAAGCTTTCTTT. Protein product: CASSNTGEWGTEAFF. The full variable domain, with the rest looked up from reference TRBV5-6 and TRBJ1-1, is DAGVTQSPTHLIKTRGQQVTLRCSPKSGHDTVSWYQQALGQGPQFIFQYYEEEERQRGNFPDRFSGHQFPNYSSELNVNALLLGDSALYLCASSNTGEWGTEAFFGQGTRLTVV.

The chain recombines TRBV29-1 with TRBJ1-1; a possible D gene is TRBD1 (6 bases). Trimming removed 3 bases from V and 7 bases from J, with 12 bases in between. The CDR3 is 12 amino acids. Germline CDR1 reads SQVTM; CDR2 reads ANQGSEA. The CDR3 sequence: CSVEAGAVEAFF. CDR3 nucleotides: TGCAGCGTTGAGGCAGGGGCGGTTGAAGCTTTCTTT.

The rearrangement uses TRBV6-4 and TRBJ2-2; TRBD2 aligns across 7 bases. CDR3 length: 18 amino acids. With V trimmed by 0 bases and J by 5 bases, 12 bases remained unmatched. Per germline, CDR1 MRHNA and CDR2 SNTAGT. CDR3 sequence reads: CASSDSEVWRRGTGELFF. DNA of the CDR3: TGTGCCAGCAGTGACTCTGAGGTCTGGCGGCGGGGGACCGGGGAGCTGTTTTTT.

As to this clone: Other DNA sequences in this specimen translate into the identical CDR3. V and J are TRBV6-1 and TRBJ1-3; D not certain. The CDR3 has 12 amino acids. V was cut by 6 bases and J by 4 bases, with 7 bases left in between. The germline V gene encodes CDR1 MNHNS and CDR2 SASEGT. CDR3 sequence reads: CASSGRGNTIYF. CDR3 nucleotide sequence: TGTGCCAGCAGCGGCAGGGGAAACACCATATATTTT.

The genes are TRBV19 and TRBJ2-1, with 8 nucleotides matching TRBD2. This CDR3 region has 15 residues. Trimming took 8 bases from V and 8 from J; bases not matched to a gene: 14. Germline lookup yields CDR1 LNHDA and CDR2 SQIVND (reference sequence). The chain's CDR3 is CASRAPAGESHEQFF. The DNA of the CDR3 is TGTGCCAGTCGGGCGCCAGCGGGAGAATCGCATGAGCAGTTCTTC.

The V gene is TRBV4-3, the J gene TRBJ2-2, with 12 bases that match TRBD2. J was trimmed by 1 base and V by 0 bases; bases with no gene match: 3. CDR3 size: 18 residues. The V gene's germline CDR1 is LGHNA and CDR2 YSLEER. The CDR3 reads CASSQEGLAGWNTGELFF. CDR3 sequence (DNA): TGCGCCAGCAGCCAAGAAGGACTAGCGGGGTGGAACACCGGGGAGCTGTTTTTT.

This clone has a handful of counts. V usage is TRBV5-1 and J usage is TRBJ2-2; 7 nucleotides align to TRBD1. The J segment lost 3 bases and the V segment lost 5 bases, leaving 4 bases of the junction unmatched. The CDR3 contains 14 residues. CDR1 is SGHRS, CDR2 YFSETQ, per germline. This chain's CDR3 is CASSQQGYTGELFF. The CDR3 nucleotides are TGCGCCAGCAGTCAACAGGGGTACACCGGGGAGCTGTTTTTT.

The chain couples TRBV7-9 to TRBJ2-2; D is ambiguous. The CDR3 runs 16 residues. V lost 5 bases to trimming and J lost 8 bases, with 21 bases between them. CDR1 is SEHNR and CDR2 is FQNEAQ in the germline V gene (reference sequence). CDR3 nucleotides: TGTGCCAGCAGCAACCAATATCGGATGGGCCCTGGGGAGCTGTTTTTT. Its protein is CASSNQYRMGPGELFF.

The J gene is TRBJ1-1, the V gene TRBV6-4; no definite D call. Germline lookup yields CDR1 MRHNA and CDR2 SNTAGT. V was cut by 4 bases and J by 11 bases, with 17 bases left in between. The CDR3 has 13 residues. The CDR3 DNA follows: TGTGCCAGCAGTGCGGAGACCGAGTCGAGGGCTTTCTTT. It encodes CASSAETESRAFF.

The chain carries TRBV7-9 and TRBJ2-1, with 10 bases matching TRBD2. Germline CDR1 is SEHNR and CDR2 is FQNEAQ (reference sequence). This CDR3 comprises 17 residues. V was clipped by 4 bases and J by 0 bases; unmatched bases: 6. CDR3 bases: TGTGCCAGCAGCTCAGGACTAGCGGCAAGCTCCTACAATGAGCAGTTCTTC. Translation: CASSSGLAASSYNEQFF.

The chain employs TRBV28 and TRBJ2-3; 9 bases line up with TRBD2. Trimming removed 5 bases from V and 0 bases from J; junction bases left unmatched: 15. The germline gives CDR1 MDHEN, CDR2 SYDVKM. The CDR3 length is 19 residues. The CDR3 spells CASSPPAGGGGSSTDTQYF. The CDR3, as DNA: TGTGCCAGCAGTCCACCAGCGGGAGGAGGGGGATCTAGCACAGATACGCAGTATTTT.

This clone has just one count. V gene TRBV7-9 combines with J gene TRBJ2-1; no definite D call. CDR3 size: 13 residues. Trimming stripped 1 base from V and 5 bases from J, with 6 bases between. Looked up from germline, CDR1 is SEHNR and CDR2 is FQNEAQ (reference sequence). This chain's CDR3 is CASSLEANNEQFF. CDR3 coding DNA: TGTGCCAGCAGCTTAGAAGCTAACAATGAGCAGTTCTTC.

This rearrangement joins TRBV7-2 to TRBJ2-7, with D perhaps TRBD1 (5 bases). The CDR3 runs 14 residues. With 5 bases removed from V and 2 bases from J, the gap between germline ends came to 13 bases. CDR1 is SGHTA, CDR2 FQGNSA, per germline. The CDR3 spells CASSPGSGPYEQYF. DNA for the CDR3: TGTGCCAGCAGCCCAGGGTCAGGCCCCTACGAGCAGTACTTC. Full variable domain (rest looked up from reference TRBV7-2 and TRBJ2-7): GAGVSQSPSNKVTEKGKDVELRCDPISGHTALYWYRQSLGQGLEFLIYFQGNSAPDKSGLPSDRFSAERTGGSVSTLTIQRTQQEDSAVYLCASSPGSGPYEQYFGPGTRLTVT.

The V and J genes are TRBV15 and TRBJ1-4, with D possibly being TRBD1 (5 bases). V gave up 1 base and J gave up 10 bases, with 22 bases separating them. CDR3 length: 17 residues. Germline CDR1 LNHNV, CDR2 YYDKDF (reference sequence). The CDR3 bases are TGTGCCACCAGCAGAGGCGAGGCGGGGCTAAATCTGGTAAAACTGTTTTTT. Amino acid sequence: CATSRGEAGLNLVKLFF.

The chain carries TRBV19 and TRBJ1-3; a weak D match, TRBD1 (6 bases). The germline gives CDR1 LNHDA, CDR2 SQIVND (reference sequence). The CDR3 consists of 16 residues. Deletions cut 5 bases from V and 1 base from J, with 15 bases between. CDR3 DNA sequence: TGTGCCAGTAGTCTCCCATCAGGGGCATCTGGAAACACCATATATTTT. It yields the protein CASSLPSGASGNTIYF. The full variable domain, its missing parts supplied by reference TRBV19 and TRBJ1-3, is DGGITQSPKYLFRKEGQNVTLSCEQNLNHDAMYWYRQDPGQGLRLIYYSQIVNDFQKGDIAEGYSVSREKKESFPLTVTSAQKNPTAFYLCASSLPSGASGNTIYFGEGSWLTVV.

The gene calls are TRBV10-1 and TRBJ2-3; D might be TRBD1 (6 bases). CDR3 size: 14 residues. Germline values: CDR1 WNHNN, CDR2 SYGVQD (reference sequence). V gave up 3 bases and J gave up 2 bases, with 9 bases separating them. CDR3 sequence reads: CASSDGGFTDTQYF. CDR3 coding DNA: TGCGCCAGCAGTGATGGGGGCTTCACAGATACGCAGTATTTT.